This T cell receptor (beta chain) was sequenced in a study of tumor-infiltrating lymphocytes in primary liver carcinoma. Study-wide findings and caveats: A significantly higher top-250-clone fraction was found in tumors than in blood (p = 0.039).

Both RNA and DNA were isolated together from around 20-30 mg of bulk tissue that had not been sorted. CDR3 length: 15 residues. The germline V gene encodes CDR1 SGHAT and CDR2 FQNNGV. Synthesis of TCR beta cDNA was carried out from about 540 ng total RNA with a constant-region primer. ARM-PCR, slightly modified, supplied the TCR beta libraries through three nested multiplex PCR rounds. The study ran its first two PCR rounds for nine to eleven cycles each, using TRBV1-TRBV30 forward primers and a C-beta reverse primer. TCRdb re-derived calls from the multiplex PCR reads in MiXCR, one entry per CDR3 protein. This table has just under 95,000 distinct CDR3 sequences, around 68% appearing once. This clonotype has a handful of counts. Its antigen is still unknown. Relative to the germline gene, one junction end is altered; a read error may explain this.

The sequencing sample was made of tumor-adjacent normal liver tissue. The V gene is TRBV11-2, the J gene TRBJ1-2, with D possibly TRBD1 on 5 matching bases. This clonotype was obtained from a man aged 35 to 55 with primary liver carcinoma and hepatitis B virus infection. The CDR3 DNA reads TGTGCCAGCAGCCTCCCACAAGGGGATTTCTATGGCCGCATCTTC. Encoded protein: CASSLPQGDFYGRIF.